The 27 T cell receptor beta chains in this list originate from one sample, sequenced in a study of identical twins. TCRdb redid the calling of the 5' RACE reads with MiXCR, one entry per CDR3 protein. The table has 1.5 million or so distinct CDR3 sequences, under 35% seen once. The sequencing sample was made of cord blood. The receptor set was obtained from a newborn girl in good health.

V usage is TRBV6-6 and J usage is TRBJ2-3; a weak D match, TRBD1 (5 bases). In germline, CDR1 is MNHNY, CDR2 SVGAGI (reference sequence). CDR3 length: 14 residues. V gave up 4 bases and J gave up 5 bases, with 13 bases separating them. The CDR3 region has the DNA TGTGCCAGCAGTTCGCATGGGGCCCAAGATACGCAGTATTTT. This codes for CASSSHGAQDTQYF.

This chain joins TRBV12-5 and TRBJ2-1, with TRBD2 matching over 10 bases. The J call is in doubt because the DNA end fits TRBJ2-7 better. In germline, CDR1 is LGHNT, CDR2 FRNRAP. The CDR3 spans 14 residues. Here the CDR3 reads CASGSGRAYNEQYF. The CDR3 DNA sequence: TGTGCTAGTGGTAGCGGGAGGGCCTACAATGAGCAGTACTTC.

This clonotype was seen many times. V and J are TRBV29-1 and TRBJ2-7; 7 bases match TRBD1. The CDR3 has 12 residues. J lost 3 bases, V lost 6 bases, and 5 bases had no gene match. CDR1 is SQVTM and CDR2 is ANQGSEA in the germline V gene. The CDR3 here is CSVKGQFYEQYF. DNA for the CDR3: TGCAGCGTGAAGGGACAGTTCTACGAGCAGTACTTC.

The chain has TRBV20-1 and TRBJ2-3, with unresolved D. Trimming cost V 1 base and J 3 bases, with 11 bases left between them. This CDR3 contains 14 residues. The V gene's germline CDR1 is DFQATT and CDR2 SNEGSKA (reference sequence). The CDR3 DNA reads TGCAGTGCTAGAGGTCAAATCAGGACAGATACGCAGTATTTT. Its translation: CSARGQIRTDTQYF.

The CDR3 nucleotides are TGCGCCAGCAGCTCAGGGACTAGCGGGGGGAATTTCCACGAGCAGTACTTC. Its protein product is CASSSGTSGGNFHEQYF. The V call is TRBV5-1, the J call TRBJ2-7; 15 nucleotides align to TRBD2. The germline V gene encodes CDR1 SGHRS and CDR2 YFSETQ. J was trimmed by 5 bases and V by 3 bases; bases with no gene match: 9. The CDR3 runs 17 residues.

This chain links TRBV21-1 with TRBJ2-3; the D call of TRBD1 is as the table states it, not checked on the DNA. TRBV21-1 is noted as a pseudogene. The CDR3 runs 15 residues. In DNA form, the CDR3 reads TGTGCCAGCAGCAAAGTGACACAGGGGACAGATACGCAGTATTTT. It is translated as CASSKVTQGTDTQYF.

The chain is built from TRBV20-1 and TRBJ2-3, with 8 bases identical to TRBD2. The trim removed 4 bases at V and 6 bases at J, leaving 9 bases unmatched. The CDR3 sequence is 14 residues long. Germline CDR1 is DFQATT and CDR2 is SNEGSKA (reference sequence). CDR3 bases: TGCAGTGCTACGTACGGGGGGGCTGGGGATACGCAGTATTTT. Its translation is CSATYGGAGDTQYF.

V gene TRBV4-1 combines with J gene TRBJ2-4; the D gene is possibly TRBD1 (7 bases). CDR3 length: 19 amino acids. Trimming removed 1 base from V and 2 bases from J, with 21 bases in between. Germline V gene data show CDR1 as MGHRA and CDR2 as YSYEKL. CDR3 residues: CASSQGLAKIQGTKNIQYF. The CDR3 nucleotides are TGCGCCAGCAGCCAAGGGCTAGCGAAAATACAGGGGACCAAAAACATTCAGTACTTC.

This clonotype has only a few counts. The DNA of the CDR3 is TGTGCCAGCAATAATCAGCCCCAGCATTTT. This sequence encodes CASNNQPQHF. V is TRBV28 and J is TRBJ1-5; D remains ambiguous. Per the germline V gene, CDR1 is MDHEN and CDR2 is SYDVKM. The CDR3 contains 10 residues. Between the trimmed V and J ends, which lost 7 bases and 4 bases, there was a span of 2 bases. The full variable domain, in which reference TRBV28 and TRBJ1-5 provide the parts outside the CDR3, is DVKVTQSSRYLVKRTGEKVFLECVQDMDHENMFWYRQDPGLGLRLIYFSYDVKMKEKGDIPEGYSVSREKKERFSLILESASTNQTSMYLCASNNQPQHFGDGTRLSIL.

The chain uses TRBV11-1 and TRBJ2-1; 13 bases are a match to TRBD2. Germline CDR1 is SGHAT and CDR2 is FQDESV (reference sequence). CDR3 length: 16 amino acids. J was trimmed by 5 bases and V by 5 bases; bases with no gene match: 6. CDR3 residues: CASSPGTSGVNNEQFF. CDR3 bases: TGTGCCAGCAGCCCCGGGACTAGCGGGGTTAACAATGAGCAGTTCTTC.

This rearrangement joins TRBV5-5 to TRBJ1-4, with D maybe TRBD1 (5 bases). This CDR3 spans 13 amino acids. From germline, CDR1 is SGHKS and CDR2 YYEKEE (reference sequence). The V and J ends lost 6 bases and 7 bases respectively, with 13 bases between them. CDR3 DNA: TGTGCCAGCAATCCCCCGGGGGGTGAAAAACTGTTTTTT. Translation gives CASNPPGGEKLFF.

The chain has TRBV5-5 and TRBJ1-2; 10 nucleotides align to TRBD1. The J segment lost 5 bases and the V segment lost 5 bases, leaving 9 bases of the junction unmatched. This CDR3 is 15 amino acids long. CDR1 and CDR2 from the germline V gene are SGHKS and YYEKEE (reference sequence). This chain's CDR3 is CASRAGTGEGYGYTF. CDR3 DNA: TGTGCCAGCAGGGCAGGGACAGGGGAGGGTTATGGCTACACCTTC. The full variable domain, with the rest looked up from reference TRBV5-5 and TRBJ1-2, is DAGVTQSPTHLIKTRGQQVTLRCSPISGHKSVSWYQQVLGQGPQFIFQYYEKEERGRGNFPDRFSARQFPNYSSELNVNALLLGDSALYLCASRAGTGEGYGYTFGSGTRLTVV.

V and J are TRBV20-1 and TRBJ2-1, with 7 bases that match TRBD2. J gave up 8 bases and V 3 bases, and 10 bases lay outside the gene matches. Looked up from germline, CDR1 is DFQATT and CDR2 is SNEGSKA (reference sequence). The CDR3 runs 14 residues. This chain's CDR3 is CSARVRGSVDEQFF. CDR3 DNA sequence: TGCAGTGCTAGGGTACGCGGGAGCGTCGATGAGCAGTTCTTC.

This clonotype was seen a handful of times. The chain has TRBV11-2 and TRBJ2-7; TRBD2 matches 15 bases. Trimming removed 5 bases from V and 9 bases from J; junction bases left unmatched: 11. Per the germline V gene, CDR1 is SGHAT and CDR2 is FQNNGV. The CDR3 covers 16 residues. The CDR3 DNA sequence: TGTGCCAGCAGCCCCAGGACTAGCGGGGGGGTCTTTGGGCAGTACTTC. The encoded protein is CASSPRTSGGVFGQYF. The whole variable domain, remainder taken from reference TRBV11-2 and TRBJ2-7, is EAGVAQSPRYKIIEKRQSVAFWCNPISGHATLYWYQQILGQGPKLLIQFQNNGVVDDSQLPKDRFSAERLKGVDSTLKIQPAKLEDSAVYLCASSPRTSGGVFGQYFGPGTRLTVT.

This chain joins TRBV29-1 and TRBJ2-6; no firm D call. V shed 0 bases and J shed 4 bases, with 7 bases lying between them. The germline V gene has CDR1 SQVTM and CDR2 ANQGSEA. This CDR3 is built from 14 residues. The chain's CDR3 is CSVEDTTGANVLTF. CDR3 sequence (DNA): TGCAGCGTTGAAGACACCACAGGGGCCAACGTCCTGACTTTC.

This chain uses TRBV3-1 with TRBJ1-2; 7 nucleotides line up with TRBD1. V dropped 2 bases and J dropped 6; count of bases not matched to a gene: 9. This CDR3 is 15 amino acids long. Germline V gene lookup returns CDR1 LGHDT and CDR2 YNNKEL (reference sequence). The CDR3 sequence: CASSQWRGRSDGYTF. CDR3 sequence (DNA): TGTGCCAGCAGCCAATGGAGGGGGCGCTCGGATGGCTACACCTTC.

The CDR3 DNA sequence: TGTGCCAGCAGCCAGGACCTACCTAACTATGGCTACACCTTC. This sequence encodes CASSQDLPNYGYTF. This rearrangement joins TRBV14 to TRBJ1-2; D not certain. Germline V CDR1 and CDR2: SGHDN, FVKESK. Trimming shortened V by 3 bases and J by 0 bases, and 8 bases separated the two germline ends. The length of the CDR3 is 14 residues.

The chain is built from TRBV5-1 and TRBJ1-2; D is unclear. The germline V gene encodes CDR1 SGHRS and CDR2 YFSETQ. This CDR3 contains 13 residues. With 4 bases removed from V and 3 bases from J, the gap between germline ends came to 10 bases. The CDR3 DNA reads TGCGCCAGCAGCGTAGTGAGGGACTATGGCTACACCTTC. The encoded protein is CASSVVRDYGYTF.

This chain uses TRBV20-1 with TRBJ1-2; TRBD1 matches at 12 bases. Germline V gene data show CDR1 as DFQATT and CDR2 as SNEGSKA (reference sequence). There are 13 residues in the CDR3. The ends lost 6 bases at V and 6 bases at J; junction bases unmatched: 5. The CDR3 DNA reads TGCAGTGCGCGGGACAGGGGGCAGGATGGCTACACCTTC. Its protein product is CSARDRGQDGYTF.

This clonotype has ten or more counts. The chain is built from TRBV12-3 or TRBV12-4 and TRBJ2-7; D remains unclear. CDR3 size: 13 residues. The germline V and J ends were trimmed by 6 bases and 5 bases, with 14 bases remaining between them. The CDR3: CASSILQVHEQYF. The CDR3 DNA reads TGTGCCAGCAGCATACTACAAGTCCACGAGCAGTACTTC.

This clonotype was seen just once. The rearrangement links TRBV4-2 to TRBJ2-1, with D perhaps matching TRBD2 (6 bases). The assigned J gene may be wrong: the sequence end matches TRBJ2-7 better. Germline values: CDR1 LGHNA, CDR2 YNFKEQ. This CDR3 region has 17 residues. In nucleotides, the CDR3 is TGTGCCAGCAGCCCCACCTTACTAGCTCTCCCCTACAATGAGCAGTACTTC. Residues: CASSPTLLALPYNEQYF.

The chain is built from TRBV9 and TRBJ1-2; tentative D call: TRBD1 (6 bases). V lost 0 bases and J lost 4, with 7 bases in between. Germline CDR1 and CDR2: SGDLS and YYNGEE. The CDR3 loop spans 13 amino acids. CDR3: CASSVEDSYGYTF. Here the CDR3 DNA reads TGTGCCAGCAGCGTAGAGGACAGCTATGGCTACACCTTC.

The sample holds a few counts of this clonotype. The CDR3 region has the DNA TGCAGTGCATGGTCAGGGGCTGGTTTGGGCTACGAGCAGTACTTC. It is translated as CSAWSGAGLGYEQYF. The chain couples TRBV20-1 to TRBJ2-7, with D possibly TRBD1 on 6 matching bases. The CDR3 consists of 15 residues. Germline loops: CDR1 DFQATT, CDR2 SNEGSKA (reference sequence). V lost 6 bases and J 3 bases, leaving 21 bases between the germline ends.

This clonotype was observed a few times. The chain has TRBV6-1 and TRBJ1-5, with no clear D. Trimming stripped 7 bases from V and 3 bases from J, with 10 bases between. CDR1 and CDR2 (germline): MNHNS, SASEGT. There are 13 residues in the CDR3. The CDR3 spells CASNRQANQPQHF. For the CDR3, the DNA is TGTGCCAGCAACCGCCAGGCCAATCAGCCCCAGCATTTT.

This clonotype was seen a few times. This chain connects TRBV4-2 to TRBJ1-4, with D tentatively TRBD1 (6 bases). Germline loops: CDR1 LGHNA, CDR2 YNFKEQ. Trimming removed 2 bases at V and 4 bases at J, with 11 bases between. This CDR3 region has 15 residues. CDR3 DNA sequence: TGTGCCAGCAGCCAACTGGACAGTATTAATGAAAAACTGTTTTTT. Its protein product is CASSQLDSINEKLFF.

This clonotype was observed a few times. The V call is TRBV20-1, the J call TRBJ1-1; D remains unclear. Germline CDR1 is DFQATT and CDR2 is SNEGSKA (reference sequence). This CDR3 is 15 amino acids long. Trimming cost V 1 base and J 2 bases, with 14 bases left between them. The CDR3, as DNA: TGCAGTGCTAGAGGGCAAACGAGAGTTAACACTGAAGCTTTCTTT. It yields the protein CSARGQTRVNTEAFF.

The V and J genes are TRBV12-3 or TRBV12-4 and TRBJ2-7, with D possibly matching TRBD2 (5 bases). The V gene lost 11 bases and the J gene lost 0 bases, with 23 bases spanning the gap. This CDR3 is 16 amino acids long. The CDR3 reads CARTSAEPNGSYEQYF. In nucleotides, the CDR3 is TGTGCCCGAACTAGTGCAGAGCCAAACGGCTCCTACGAGCAGTACTTC.